The T cell receptor (beta chain) described here comes from a study of vaccination effects on CD4 cells after COVID-19. Produced via immunoSEQ multiplex PCR; TCRdb's table is partial and in-frame only. The sample records tens of thousands of clones, 70% to 80% being singletons. Viral peptide pool expansion of antigen-specific CD4+ T cells preceded sequencing in the ViraFEST assay. CD4+ T cell isolation took place after approximately 11 days of culture. SARS-CoV-2 infected the person between March and December 2020, as confirmed by PCR. The authors replaced half the medium with IL-2 medium on days 3 and 7. The J segment lost 6 bases and the V segment lost 2 bases, leaving 7 bases of the junction unmatched. The CDR3 spans 14 residues. From germline, CDR1 is MGHDK and CDR2 SYGVNS. On this clone itself: No antigen is known for it.

The sequence came from a human donor who had a prior SARS-CoV-2 infection. The genes are TRBV25-1 and TRBJ2-7, with 7 bases matching TRBD1. The sequences come from CD4+ T cells from PBMCs cultured with HCoV-NL63 spike peptides, collected before COVID-19 vaccination. The CDR3 spells CASSELTGRAEQYF. The DNA for the CDR3 is TGTGCCAGCAGTGAACTGACAGGGCGGGCCGAGCAGTACTTC.